The 28 T cell receptor beta chains below were found in one sample sequenced in a study of STAT3 mutations in large granular lymphocyte leukemia (dated by TCRdb to the late 2010s). Antigens for these TCRs are unknown. Receptors were amplified or captured by the immunoSEQ multiplex PCR assay. TCRdb provides this immuneACCESS table in a form limited to in-frame rearrangements. Some clones are lacking; in checked studies, under half of them reflect an unresolved V gene, and why the rest are absent is not known. The sample contains approximately 15,000 clones, roughly nine tenths of them found a single time. Around a third of the sample comes from the top ten. Broader findings and caveats from the paper: At least one immunodominant TCRbeta clonotype was identified in every T-LGLL patient, and multiple immunodominant subclonotypes were identified in about half of the T-LGLL patients.

The sample consisted of peripheral blood mononuclear cells. The receptors were gathered from a man in his forties with T-cell large granular lymphocyte leukemia. Some clones in this sample may be carry-over from other donors' samples. The age is the age at diagnosis.

This chain joins TRBV5-4 and TRBJ2-4; 11 nucleotides agree with TRBD1. In germline, CDR1 is SGHNT, CDR2 YYREEE (reference sequence). CDR3 length: 15 residues. J lost 7 bases, V lost 4 bases, and 7 bases had no gene match. The CDR3 spells CASSRPGTGGNIQYF. In DNA, the CDR3 is TGTGCCAGCAGCCGCCCCGGGACAGGGGGTAACATTCAGTACTTC.

This clone has only one observation. V gene TRBV5-1 combines with J gene TRBJ2-2; tentatively, D is TRBD2 (5 bases). The CDR3 consists of 15 residues. The germline V and J ends were trimmed by 1 base and 3 bases, with 10 bases remaining between them. Germline CDR1 is SGHRS and CDR2 is YFSETQ. The CDR3 here is CASSLSGSYTGELFF. DNA for the CDR3: TGCGCCAGCAGCTTGAGCGGCAGCTACACCGGGGAGCTGTTTTTT. Combining the CDR3 with reference TRBV5-1 and TRBJ2-2 gives the whole variable domain KAGVTQTPRYLIKTRGQQVTLSCSPISGHRSVSWYQQTPGQGLQFLFEYFSETQRNKGNFPGRFSGRQFSNSRSEMNVSTLELGDSALYLCASSLSGSYTGELFFGEGSRLTVL.

V is TRBV21-1 and J is TRBJ2-7; the D call of TRBD1 is as the table states it, not checked on the DNA. TRBV21-1 is tagged as a pseudogene. The CDR3 consists of 15 residues. The CDR3 here is CASTQPGGLSYEQYF. CDR3 in DNA: TGTGCCAGCACCCAACCAGGGGGCTTGAGCTACGAGCAGTACTTC.

This chain links TRBV5-4 with TRBJ1-1, with unresolved D. Germline-derived CDR1 and CDR2 are SGHNT and YYREEE (reference sequence). The V gene lost 4 bases and the J gene lost 1 base, with 8 bases spanning the gap. The CDR3 is made up of 13 amino acids. The CDR3 DNA sequence: TGTGCCAGCAGCCCCGGACCGAACACTGAAGCTTTCTTT. This codes for CASSPGPNTEAFF.

V is TRBV4-1 and J is TRBJ1-4; weak D call: TRBD1 (5 bases). Germline CDR1 is MGHRA and CDR2 is YSYEKL. The CDR3 spans 14 residues. V was clipped by 1 base and J by 5 bases, with 8 bases between them. CDR3 coding DNA: TGCGCCAGCAGCCAAGTGGGGGTCAATGAAAAACTGTTTTTT. Its translation: CASSQVGVNEKLFF.

The chain couples TRBV18 to TRBJ2-1, with 10 bases identical to TRBD2. After removal of 6 bases from V and 5 bases from J, the junction contained 19 bases not matched to a gene. Germline V gene sequence: CDR1 KGHSH, CDR2 LQKENI. This CDR3 contains 19 residues. CDR3: CASSPPLAGQAPGNNEQFF. DNA for the CDR3: TGTGCCAGCTCGCCTCCACTAGCGGGACAGGCCCCGGGAAACAATGAGCAGTTCTTC.

This chain links TRBV5-1 with TRBJ1-5; D might be TRBD1 (5 bases). The ends were cut back, 0 bases at V and 7 bases at J, with 8 bases in the middle. The CDR3 consists of 13 residues. Germline loops: CDR1 SGHRS, CDR2 YFSETQ. CDR3 sequence reads: CASSLEWGQPQHF. CDR3 nucleotides: TGCGCCAGCAGCTTGGAATGGGGCCAGCCCCAGCATTTT. The full variable domain, in which reference TRBV5-1 and TRBJ1-5 provide the parts outside the CDR3, is KAGVTQTPRYLIKTRGQQVTLSCSPISGHRSVSWYQQTPGQGLQFLFEYFSETQRNKGNFPGRFSGRQFSNSRSEMNVSTLELGDSALYLCASSLEWGQPQHFGDGTRLSIL.

The chain links TRBV7-9 to TRBJ2-7, with D possibly being TRBD2 (5 bases). With 1 base removed from V and 7 bases from J, the gap between germline ends came to 8 bases. From germline, CDR1 is SEHNR and CDR2 FQNEAQ (reference sequence). CDR3 length: 12 residues. Written as DNA, the CDR3 is TGTGCCAGCAGCTTAGAGCGAGGGGAGCAGTACTTC. This codes for CASSLERGEQYF.

The V gene is TRBV11-3, the J gene TRBJ2-7; a possible D gene is TRBD2 (6 bases). The CDR3 is made up of 12 amino acids. V lost 5 bases, J lost 3 bases, and 8 bases lay in between. In germline, CDR1 is SGHNT, CDR2 YENEEA. CDR3 nucleotide sequence: TGTGCCAGCAGCCCCGGGGGCTACGAGCAGTACTTC. Translating gives CASSPGGYEQYF.

V and J are TRBV5-1 and TRBJ2-2; 7 bases map to TRBD2. After removal of 4 bases from V and 5 bases from J, the junction contained 5 bases not matched to a gene. CDR1 and CDR2 from the germline V gene are SGHRS and YFSETQ. The CDR3 loop spans 14 amino acids. The CDR3 region has the DNA TGCGCCAGCAGCGGTAACGGGGGGACCGGGGAGCTGTTTTTT. It translates to CASSGNGGTGELFF. Using reference TRBV5-1 and TRBJ2-2 for the parts outside the CDR3, the full variable domain is KAGVTQTPRYLIKTRGQQVTLSCSPISGHRSVSWYQQTPGQGLQFLFEYFSETQRNKGNFPGRFSGRQFSNSRSEMNVSTLELGDSALYLCASSGNGGTGELFFGEGSRLTVL.

This chain links TRBV7-2 with TRBJ1-2; D remains ambiguous. Germline V CDR1 and CDR2: SGHTA, FQGNSA. CDR3 length: 14 residues. The ends were cut back, 5 bases at V and 2 bases at J, with 12 bases in the middle. The CDR3 DNA reads as TGTGCCAGCAGCCCCCAGGCCGGCAACTATGGCTACACCTTC. Amino acids: CASSPQAGNYGYTF.

This clone was observed a handful of times. The chain recombines TRBV6-5 with TRBJ1-2; TRBD1 might be the D (6 bases). The V gene's germline CDR1 is MNHEY and CDR2 SVGAGI. V lost 6 bases and J lost 8, with 19 bases in between. This CDR3 is built from 14 residues. Here the CDR3 reads CASRGGVDLRGYTF. CDR3 nucleotide sequence: TGTGCCAGCAGGGGGGGCGTTGACCTTCGCGGCTACACCTTC.

The V call is TRBV10-2, the J call TRBJ2-1; 9 bases align to TRBD1. CDR3 size: 19 residues. After removal of 7 bases from V and 0 bases from J, the junction contained 16 bases not matched to a gene. From germline, CDR1 is WSHSY and CDR2 SAAADI. The CDR3 loop is CASNLGQGALWGSYNEQFF. CDR3 sequence (DNA): TGCGCCAGCAATTTGGGACAGGGCGCCCTATGGGGCTCCTACAATGAGCAGTTCTTC.

This clone was detected only once. The V and J genes are TRBV6-6 and TRBJ1-2; D is uncertain. The CDR3 is 14 residues long. Trimming left V 5 bases short and J 4 bases short, with 14 bases between. Germline CDR1 MNHNY, CDR2 SVGAGI (reference sequence). CDR3 DNA: TGTGCCAGCAGTCAGCCGGAGGAGGTCTATGGCTACACCTTC. Amino acids: CASSQPEEVYGYTF.

The rearrangement links TRBV6-6 to TRBJ2-5; 9 bases agree with TRBD2. From germline, CDR1 is MNHNY and CDR2 SVGAGI (reference sequence). This CDR3 has 13 amino acids. The V segment lost 6 bases and the J segment 5 bases; nucleotides outside the gene matches: 4. The chain's CDR3 is CASRVAGEETQYF. The CDR3 region has the DNA TGTGCCAGCAGAGTAGCGGGGGAGGAGACCCAGTACTTC.

This chain uses TRBV13 with TRBJ2-5; D perhaps matches TRBD2 (7 bases). There are 16 residues in the CDR3. Germline V gene lookup returns CDR1 PRHDT and CDR2 FYEKMQ (reference sequence). V lost 4 bases to trimming and J lost 0 bases, with 15 bases between them. CDR3 residues: CASSSRGGSYQETQYF. CDR3 DNA: TGTGCCAGCAGCTCGAGGGGGGGTTCGTACCAAGAGACCCAGTACTTC.

The V and J genes are TRBV6-1 and TRBJ1-2; D perhaps matches TRBD1 (6 bases). The germline V gene encodes CDR1 MNHNS and CDR2 SASEGT. The V gene lost 7 bases and the J gene lost 4 bases, with 13 bases spanning the gap. The CDR3 runs 13 residues. DNA for the CDR3: TGTGCCAGCATCCCGACAGGTACCTATGGCTACACCTTC. This codes for CASIPTGTYGYTF.

The chain employs TRBV5-4 and TRBJ1-2; D remains ambiguous. This CDR3 is built from 15 residues. Trimming pared 0 bases from V and 4 bases from J, leaving 13 bases between. Germline CDR1 SGHNT, CDR2 YYREEE (reference sequence). For the CDR3, the DNA is TGTGCCAGCAGCTTGGACGGAGGTTGGGCCTATGGCTACACCTTC. Translation gives CASSLDGGWAYGYTF.

The V and J genes are TRBV5-1 and TRBJ2-2; D may be TRBD1 or TRBD2 (5 bases each). There are 16 residues in the CDR3. V was trimmed by 1 base and J by 8 bases, leaving 18 bases between them. Germline V gene data show CDR1 as SGHRS and CDR2 as YFSETQ. The CDR3 region is CASSLNIRGAAGELFF. The DNA of the CDR3 is TGCGCCAGCAGCTTGAATATCAGAGGGGCGGCGGGGGAGCTGTTTTTT.

This chain uses TRBV6-6 with TRBJ2-1; the D gene is possibly TRBD1 (5 bases). The CDR3 runs to 14 residues. Germline CDR1 is MNHNY and CDR2 is SVGAGI (reference sequence). V lost 4 bases and J lost 4, with 11 bases in between. DNA for the CDR3: TGTGCCAGCAGTTCTCAACAGGTATACAATGAGCAGTTCTTC. Translated, it gives CASSSQQVYNEQFF.

The chain links TRBV18 to TRBJ1-6; D is possibly TRBD1 (6 bases). The V gene's germline CDR1 is KGHSH and CDR2 LQKENI. The CDR3 runs 14 residues. V lost 3 bases and J 7 bases, leaving 10 bases between the germline ends. The CDR3 DNA sequence: TGTGCCAGCTCACCTTGGACAGCGAATTCACCCCTCCACTTT. This gives the protein CASSPWTANSPLHF.

The genes are TRBV14 and TRBJ1-6; 7 bases match TRBD1. This CDR3 is 15 amino acids long. Per the germline V gene, CDR1 is SGHDN and CDR2 is FVKESK. V trimming: 1 base; J trimming: 5 bases; junction bases outside the gene matches: 2. The CDR3 nucleotides are TGTGCCAGCAGCCAAGTTCAGGGGGATAATTCACCCCTCCACTTT. Encoded protein: CASSQVQGDNSPLHF.

V usage is TRBV5-1 and J usage is TRBJ1-5; D gene ambiguous. The CDR3 has 16 residues. V lost 0 bases and J lost 9, with 19 bases in between. Germline assignment: CDR1 SGHRS and CDR2 YFSETQ. The CDR3 region is CASSLDSKISLGPQHF. For the CDR3, the DNA is TGCGCCAGCAGCTTGGACTCCAAGATCAGCCTAGGGCCCCAGCATTTT.

The V call is TRBV5-1, the J call TRBJ2-7, with 7 bases identical to TRBD2. There are 14 residues in the CDR3. Germline V gene lookup returns CDR1 SGHRS and CDR2 YFSETQ. J was trimmed by 3 bases and V by 4 bases; bases with no gene match: 7. The CDR3: CASSPGTKNYEQYF. DNA for the CDR3: TGCGCCAGCAGCCCGGGGACTAAGAACTACGAGCAGTACTTC.

The chain uses TRBV5-6 and TRBJ2-7, with 8 bases matching TRBD1. The V gene end was trimmed by 2 bases and the J gene end by 6 bases; junction bases not matched to a gene: 10. This CDR3 comprises 15 residues. CDR1 is SGHDT, CDR2 YYEEEE, per germline. The CDR3 reads CASSFLRTGFSEQYF. The CDR3 nucleotides read TGTGCCAGCAGCTTCCTTAGGACAGGGTTCTCCGAGCAGTACTTC.

This chain connects TRBV7-9 to TRBJ1-6, with 7 bases fitting TRBD1. Germline lookup yields CDR1 SEHNR and CDR2 FQNEAQ (reference sequence). This CDR3 spans 15 amino acids. After removal of 7 bases from V and 5 bases from J, the junction contained 8 bases not matched to a gene. The CDR3 DNA reads TGTGCCAGCACCAGGGACAGTCCGAATAATTCACCCCTCCACTTT. Its protein product is CASTRDSPNNSPLHF.

J is TRBJ1-1 and V is TRBV6-1; no clear D gene. This CDR3 contains 12 residues. From germline, CDR1 is MNHNS and CDR2 SASEGT. The V end lost 8 bases, the J end lost 1 base, and 8 bases lay between the germline ends. In DNA, the CDR3 is TGTGCCAGCTGTAGACAGAACACTGAAGCTTTCTTT. Translated, it gives CASCRQNTEAFF.

This clone occurred a few times. The rearrangement links TRBV7-2 to TRBJ1-1; TRBD1 might be the D (5 bases). Trimming removed 5 bases from V and 3 bases from J, with 10 bases in between. CDR3 length: 13 residues. Germline lookup yields CDR1 SGHTA and CDR2 FQGNSA. CDR3 protein: CASSPRDYTEAFF. CDR3 sequence (DNA): TGTGCCAGCAGCCCCAGGGATTACACTGAAGCTTTCTTT.